This is a list of T cell receptor beta chains from one sample in a study of blood T cell repertoires in COVID-19. Some clones are missing from TCRdb's copy, which holds only in-frame ones; the method was immunoSEQ multiplex PCR. The table has over 70,000 clones, about 85% seen once. Sequences were obtained from peripheral blood. The receptors stem from a man aged 80 or over with acute or convalescent COVID-19. CDR3s include the opening cysteine and the closing phenylalanine or tryptophan. D genes are given only for firm matches. Clone size is shown for a subset of rows, as once, few, many or a class of expanded clone.

TRBD2,16,TRBJ2-1,TRBV11-3,.,TGTGCCAGCAGCCCCGGGCAGCGGGGGGGCTTCAATGAGCAGTTCTTC,CASSPGQRGGFNEQFF
TRBD1,17,TRBJ2-2,TRBV27,.,TGTGCCAGCAGTTTATTCGGACAGGGGGCGCCCACCGGGGAGCTGTTTTTT,CASSLFGQGAPTGELFF
TRBD1,13,TRBJ2-5,TRBV12-3/TRBV12-4,.,TGTGCCAGCAGCCCGGGACAGAGAGAGACCCAGTACTTC,CASSPGQRETQYF
TRBD2,16,TRBJ2-7,TRBV5-1,.,TGCGCCAGCAGCTTGGGCGGACTAGCGGGGGGAGGCGAGCAGTACTTC,CASSLGGLAGGGEQYF
.,15,TRBJ2-2,TRBV12-5,.,TGTGCTAGTGGTTCCCCCCTAGCCGGTGGCGGGGAGCTGTTTTTT,CASGSPLAGGGELFF
.,11,TRBJ2-7,TRBV5-6,.,TGTGCCAGCAGCTCCAGTTGGGAGCAGTACTTC,CASSSSWEQYF
TRBD1,14,TRBJ2-7,TRBV5-1,few,TGCGCCAGCAAGACCGGGACAGGGACCTACGAGCAGTACTTC,CASKTGTGTYEQYF
TRBD2,16,TRBJ2-3,TRBV5-1,.,TGCGCCAGCAGCTTGGTTTCTAGCGGAGGCACAGATACGCAGTATTTT,CASSLVSSGGTDTQYF
.,13,TRBJ1-3,TRBV27,.,TGTGCCAGCCACTCCTCCTCTGGAAACACCATATATTTT,CASHSSSGNTIYF
.,15,TRBJ1-5,TRBV4-2,.,TGTGCCAGCAGCCCGCAGGATTATAGCAATCAGCCCCAGCATTTT,CASSPQDYSNQPQHF
.,12,TRBJ1-2,TRBV9,.,TGTGCCAGCTACCGTCAGGGGCTAGGCTACACCTTC,CASYRQGLGYTF
TRBD2,11,TRBJ2-5,TRBV7-9,.,TGTGCCAGCGAGGGAGGGAAGACCCAGTACTTC,CASEGGKTQYF
TRBD1,14,TRBJ1-1,TRBV5-6,.,TGTGCCAGCAGCATAGGGGGCTCGGCCACTGAAGCTTTCTTT,CASSIGGSATEAFF
TRBD2,16,TRBJ2-2,TRBV7-2,.,TGTGCCAGCAGCTTAGCCGGCGGGAGTAACACCGGGGAGCTGTTTTTT,CASSLAGGSNTGELFF
.,15,TRBJ1-6,TRBV6-6,.,TGTGCCAGCAGACCCTCGGAGGGGTTCGGTTCACCCCTCCACTTT,CASRPSEGFGSPLHF
TRBD1,17,TRBJ1-3,TRBV7-2,.,TGTGCCAGCAGCTTAACGGGACAGGGTATGGCTGGAAACACCATATATTTT,CASSLTGQGMAGNTIYF
.,16,TRBJ2-3,TRBV4-2,.,TGTGCCAGCAGCCAAGCCCCGGGACTGGGCACAGATACGCAGTATTTT,CASSQAPGLGTDTQYF
TRBD2,16,TRBJ2-3,TRBV5-5,.,TGTGCCAGCAGCTTGTCGACTAGCGGGGCCACAGATACGCAGTATTTT,CASSLSTSGATDTQYF
.,14,TRBJ2-1,TRBV9,.,TGTGCCAGCAGCGGGGGACAAGGCTACAATGAGCAGTTCTTC,CASSGGQGYNEQFF
TRBD2,16,TRBJ2-1,TRBV7-8,.,TGTGCCAGCGAATCCAGGGGGCTTGGCGAGCGGGAGGGCCGGGTCTTC,CASESRGLGEREGRVF
TRBD2,15,TRBJ2-7,TRBV6-5,.,TGTGCCAGCAGTTACTCGTTAGCGGGGGACTACGAGCAGTACTTC,CASSYSLAGDYEQYF
.,19,TRBJ1-1,TRBV19,.,TGTGCCAGTAGTATCGACCCCCGCCAGGCCTTCCCTGGTGGCACTGAAGCTTTCTTT,CASSIDPRQAFPGGTEAFF
.,13,TRBJ2-1,TRBV7-9,few,TGTGCCAGCAGGACTACAGGGCACGGTGAGCAGTTCTTC,CASRTTGHGEQFF
TRBD1,13,TRBJ2-7,TRBV7-3,.,TGTGCCAGCAGCTCGACAAGGGACAGCGAGCAGTACTTC,CASSSTRDSEQYF
TRBD2,15,TRBJ2-7,TRBV7-9,.,TGTGCCAGCAGCATAAGCGGGGGGAGCTCCTACGAGCAGTACTTC,CASSISGGSSYEQYF
.,16,TRBJ2-1,TRBV7-2,.,TGTGCCAGCAGCCCGACTTTGACAGCTCGGTCTAGTGAGCAGTTCTTC,CASSPTLTARSSEQFF
TRBD1,15,TRBJ1-1,TRBV5-1,few,TGCGCCAGCAGCTTAAGTCCGGGACAGGGCACTGAAGCTTTCTTT,CASSLSPGQGTEAFF